This T cell receptor beta chain was captured by sequencing in a study of T cells in Graves' hyperthyroidism and ophthalmopathy. Study background: Peripheral blood was acquired at first diagnosis, ahead of any therapy whatsoever.

V was pared by 2 bases and J by 8 bases, with 15 bases between. The CDR3 loop spans 14 amino acids. CDR1 and CDR2 (germline): SNHLY, FYNNEI. Hyperthyroidism patients were newly diagnosed, had disease duration under 2 months, and were aged 18 to 65 years. What was amplified from RNA transcripts were TCR beta CDR3 regions. The HTBI primer set was used in a first-round RT-PCR of the TCR CDR3. In TCRdb, the multiplex PCR reads were re-called with MiXCR into one record per CDR3 protein. The table includes a few hundred thousand distinct CDR3 sequences, about 20% detected once. Notes on the study in general: In validation, the model predicted ophthalmopathy. These predictions came a median about 6.5 months before onset. Blood shared most expanded thyroid clonotypes above 0.001.

This clonotype has ten or more counts. Its antigen is currently unknown. Material: blood. This clonotype was sampled from a young man with Graves' hyperthyroidism. This chain connects TRBV2 to TRBJ1-2, with D possibly TRBD1 on 5 matching bases. CDR3 DNA: TGTGCCAGCAGTGAAAGGGGCGTCCTGGGGGGCTACACCTTC. It is translated as CASSERGVLGGYTF.